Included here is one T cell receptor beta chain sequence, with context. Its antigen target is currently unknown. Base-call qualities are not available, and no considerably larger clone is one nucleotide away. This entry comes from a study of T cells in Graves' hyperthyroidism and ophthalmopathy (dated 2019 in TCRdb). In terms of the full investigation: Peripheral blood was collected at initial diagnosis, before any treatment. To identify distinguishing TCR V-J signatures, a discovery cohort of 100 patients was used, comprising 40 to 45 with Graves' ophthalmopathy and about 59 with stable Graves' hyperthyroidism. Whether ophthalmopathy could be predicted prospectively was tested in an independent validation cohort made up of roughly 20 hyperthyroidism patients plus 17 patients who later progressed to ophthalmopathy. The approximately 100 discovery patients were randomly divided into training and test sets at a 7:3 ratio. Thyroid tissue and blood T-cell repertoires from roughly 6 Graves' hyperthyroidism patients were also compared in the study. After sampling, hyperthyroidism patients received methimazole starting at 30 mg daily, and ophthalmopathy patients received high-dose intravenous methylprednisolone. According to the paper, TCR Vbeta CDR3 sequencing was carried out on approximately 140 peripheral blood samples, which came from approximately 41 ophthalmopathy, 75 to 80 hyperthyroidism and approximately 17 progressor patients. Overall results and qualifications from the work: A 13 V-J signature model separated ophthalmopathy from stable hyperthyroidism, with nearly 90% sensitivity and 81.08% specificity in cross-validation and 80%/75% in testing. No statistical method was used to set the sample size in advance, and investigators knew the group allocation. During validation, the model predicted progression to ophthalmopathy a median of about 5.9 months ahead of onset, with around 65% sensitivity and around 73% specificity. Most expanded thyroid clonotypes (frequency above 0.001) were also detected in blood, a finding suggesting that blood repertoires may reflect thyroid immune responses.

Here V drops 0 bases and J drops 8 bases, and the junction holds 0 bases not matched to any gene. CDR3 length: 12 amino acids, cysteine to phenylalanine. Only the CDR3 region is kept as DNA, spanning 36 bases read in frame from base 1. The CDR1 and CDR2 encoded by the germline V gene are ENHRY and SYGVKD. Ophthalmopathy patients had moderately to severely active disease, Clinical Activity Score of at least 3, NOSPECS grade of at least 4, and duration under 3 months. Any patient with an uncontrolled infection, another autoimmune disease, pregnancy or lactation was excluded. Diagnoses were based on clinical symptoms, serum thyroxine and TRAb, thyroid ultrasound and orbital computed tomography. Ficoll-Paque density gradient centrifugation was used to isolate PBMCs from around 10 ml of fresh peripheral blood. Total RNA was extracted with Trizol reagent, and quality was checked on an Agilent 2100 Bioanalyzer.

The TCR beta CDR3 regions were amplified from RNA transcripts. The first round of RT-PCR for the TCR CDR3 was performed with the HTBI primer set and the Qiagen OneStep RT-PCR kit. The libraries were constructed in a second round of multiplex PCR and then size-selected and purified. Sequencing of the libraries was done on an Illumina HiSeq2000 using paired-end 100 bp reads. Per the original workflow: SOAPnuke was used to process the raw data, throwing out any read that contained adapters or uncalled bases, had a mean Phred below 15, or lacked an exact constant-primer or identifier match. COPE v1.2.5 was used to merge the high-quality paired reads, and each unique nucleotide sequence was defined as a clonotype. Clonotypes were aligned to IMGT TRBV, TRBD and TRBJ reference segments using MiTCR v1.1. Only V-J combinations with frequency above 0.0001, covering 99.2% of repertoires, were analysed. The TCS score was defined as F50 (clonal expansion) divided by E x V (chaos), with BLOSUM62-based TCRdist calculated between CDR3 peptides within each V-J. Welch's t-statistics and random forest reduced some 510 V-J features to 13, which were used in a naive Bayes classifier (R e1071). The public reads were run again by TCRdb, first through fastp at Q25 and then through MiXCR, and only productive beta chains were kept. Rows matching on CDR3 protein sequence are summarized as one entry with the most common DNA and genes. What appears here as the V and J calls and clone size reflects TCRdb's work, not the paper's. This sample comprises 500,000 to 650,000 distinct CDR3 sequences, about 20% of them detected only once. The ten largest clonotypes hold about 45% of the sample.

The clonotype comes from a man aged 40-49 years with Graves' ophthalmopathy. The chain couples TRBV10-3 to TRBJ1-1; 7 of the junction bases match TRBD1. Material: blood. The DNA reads TGTGCCATCAGTGAGTCGGACAGGGAAGCTTTCTTT. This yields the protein CAISESDREAFF.